This passage covers 15 T cell receptor beta chains from one sample sequenced in a study of T cell clones after liver transplantation. Here immunoSEQ multiplex PCR was the method, and the copy in TCRdb shows in-frame clones only, minus some. The sample includes approximately 6,400 clones, 80% seen only once; the top ten take around an eighth. The sequencing used CD8+ T cells from blood, collected 45 to 46 months after liver transplant. Receptors were obtained from a human patient who received a liver transplant. Some of the T cells might come from the graft donor.

This clone was observed a handful of times. The V and J genes are TRBV19 and TRBJ2-4, with 8 positions matching TRBD2. The germline V gene has CDR1 LNHDA and CDR2 SQIVND (reference sequence). The junction had 13 bases not matched to a gene; V was cut back by 5 bases and J by 7 bases. The CDR3 consists of 16 residues. The CDR3 reads CASSPGRGSGWNIQYF. CDR3 bases: TGTGCCAGTAGTCCCGGGAGGGGTAGCGGGTGGAACATTCAGTACTTC.

The CDR3 is CASSRGQGEAFF. The CDR3 coding sequence is TGCGCCAGCAGCCGCGGACAGGGGGAAGCTTTCTTT. This chain links TRBV4-1 with TRBJ1-1; 9 bases agree with TRBD1. Germline values: CDR1 MGHRA, CDR2 YSYEKL. J was trimmed by 8 bases and V by 4 bases; bases with no gene match: 2. This CDR3 has 12 residues.

The V call is TRBV7-9, the J call TRBJ2-3, with D possibly being TRBD1 (6 bases). The germline V gene encodes CDR1 SEHNR and CDR2 FQNEAQ (reference sequence). Trimming cost V 2 bases and J 6 bases, with 12 bases left between them. The CDR3 contains 14 residues. The CDR3 DNA is TGTGCCAGCAGCTTATCAGGGGCCCGGGATACGCAGTATTTT. Protein product: CASSLSGARDTQYF.

The chain has TRBV28 and TRBJ2-7; TRBD1 agrees at 8 bases. This CDR3 is built from 14 residues. CDR1 is MDHEN and CDR2 is SYDVKM in the germline V gene. V shed 7 bases and J 2 bases; nucleotides not matched to a gene: 7. CDR3 DNA: TGTGCCAGCATCCAGGACAGGGCCGCCTACGAGCAGTACTTC. It specifies CASIQDRAAYEQYF.

With regard to this clone: At one end, the junction sequence differs from germline, possibly due to a read error. This chain uses TRBV7-2 with TRBJ2-5, with 11 nucleotides matching TRBD2. This CDR3 has 14 residues. Per the germline V gene, CDR1 is SGHTA and CDR2 is FQGNSA. The DNA for the CDR3 is TGTGCCAGCAGTTTAGCGGGAGGGCCCGAGACCCAGTACTTC. Translation: CASSLAGGPETQYF.

J is TRBJ1-2 and V is TRBV2; 9 bases align to TRBD1. Germline V CDR1 and CDR2: SNHLY, FYNNEI. The CDR3 consists of 17 residues. V shed 10 bases and J 0 bases; nucleotides not matched to a gene: 15. The CDR3 here is CATRPTGQGEANYGYTF. In DNA form, the CDR3 reads TGTGCCACCCGACCAACGGGACAGGGAGAAGCTAACTATGGCTACACCTTC.

The DNA for the CDR3 is TGTGCCAGCAGTCCCCTGCTAGCGGGAGGCCGAGAGCAGTACTTC. Translating it yields CASSPLLAGGREQYF. The chain couples TRBV27 to TRBJ2-7; TRBD2 agrees at 11 bases. This CDR3 is 15 amino acids long. The V segment lost 5 bases and the J segment 7 bases; nucleotides outside the gene matches: 10. CDR1 and CDR2 from the germline V gene are MNHEY and SMNVEV (reference sequence).

The chain is built from TRBV28 and TRBJ2-1; no clear D gene. Trimming stripped 5 bases from V and 0 bases from J, with 5 bases between. CDR3 size: 13 residues. The V gene's germline CDR1 is MDHEN and CDR2 SYDVKM. The CDR3: CASSANSYNEQFF. Here the CDR3 DNA reads TGTGCCAGCAGTGCCAACTCCTACAATGAGCAGTTCTTC.

A word on this clone: The junction shows a germline mismatch at one end, possibly a read error. The rearrangement links TRBV28 to TRBJ2-3, with D perhaps being TRBD1 or TRBD2 (5 bases each). The CDR3 runs to 16 residues. Germline CDR1 is MDHEN and CDR2 is SYDVKM. CDR3 region: CASSPRDPSGTDTQYF. For the CDR3, the DNA is TGTGCCAGCAGTCCAAGGGACCCATCGGGCACGGATACGCAGTATTTT.

V usage is TRBV11-2 and J usage is TRBJ2-7, with D tentatively TRBD1 or TRBD2 (6 bases each). The V end was cut by 5 bases, the J end by 4 bases, with 18 bases between. CDR3 size: 15 residues. Per the germline V gene, CDR1 is SGHAT and CDR2 is FQNNGV. CDR3 amino acids: CASSKGGWGEYEQYF. The CDR3 nucleotides are TGTGCCAGCAGCAAAGGGGGATGGGGGGAATACGAGCAGTACTTC. Full variable domain (remainder filled in from reference TRBV11-2 and TRBJ2-7): EAGVAQSPRYKIIEKRQSVAFWCNPISGHATLYWYQQILGQGPKLLIQFQNNGVVDDSQLPKDRFSAERLKGVDSTLKIQPAKLEDSAVYLCASSKGGWGEYEQYFGPGTRLTVT.

The J gene is TRBJ1-5, the V gene TRBV5-1; TRBD1 matches at 7 bases. The CDR3 sequence is 13 residues long. Germline V gene lookup returns CDR1 SGHRS and CDR2 YFSETQ. The V segment lost 3 bases and the J segment 4 bases; nucleotides outside the gene matches: 1. CDR3 nucleotide sequence: TGCGCCAGCAGCTGGGGACAGAATCAGCCCCAGCATTTT. Translating it yields CASSWGQNQPQHF. The full variable domain, its missing parts supplied by reference TRBV5-1 and TRBJ1-5, is KAGVTQTPRYLIKTRGQQVTLSCSPISGHRSVSWYQQTPGQGLQFLFEYFSETQRNKGNFPGRFSGRQFSNSRSEMNVSTLELGDSALYLCASSWGQNQPQHFGDGTRLSIL.

J is TRBJ1-1 and V is TRBV5-6, with D unresolved. Trimming took off 3 bases at V and 6 bases at J, with 9 bases between the two ends. Germline CDR1 and CDR2: SGHDT and YYEEEE. CDR3 length equals 12 residues. Here the CDR3 reads CASSSAFAEAFF. The CDR3 nucleotides read TGTGCCAGCAGCTCGGCTTTCGCTGAAGCTTTCTTT.

The count of this clone is one. The chain has TRBV27 and TRBJ1-2, with 10 bases that match TRBD1. Germline V gene data show CDR1 as MNHEY and CDR2 as SMNVEV (reference sequence). The CDR3 has 15 residues. The junction had 10 bases not matched to a gene; V was cut back by 5 bases and J by 7 bases. CDR3 nucleotide sequence: TGTGCCAGCAGTATGATGACAGGGGGCGCAGGTGGCTACACCTTC. This translates into CASSMMTGGAGGYTF.

This sequence joins TRBV5-6 and TRBJ1-2, with TRBD1 identical over 9 bases. The CDR3 is made up of 15 amino acids. V lost 1 base and J lost 8; bases outside the gene matches: 9. Germline V gene lookup returns CDR1 SGHDT and CDR2 YYEEEE. The CDR3 loop is CASSLRDRETRGYTF. The CDR3 DNA is TGTGCCAGCAGCTTGAGGGACAGGGAAACCAGAGGCTACACCTTC.

This clone is a singleton in its sample. This chain links TRBV21-1 with TRBJ2-6; TRBD1, the D gene given by the table, was not confirmed from the DNA. TRBV21-1 is marked as a pseudogene. The CDR3 is made up of 14 amino acids. CDR3: CASRGTAGANVLTF. As DNA, the CDR3 is TGTGCCAGCAGAGGGACAGCTGGGGCCAACGTCCTGACTTTC.